One and the same sample provided the 16 T cell receptor beta chains below, sequenced in a study of spatial heterogeneity in lung cancer. Overall study findings and caveats: In tumors, expanded intratumoral alpha and beta TCR counts tracked mutation counts.

TCRdb fed the 5' RACE reads into MiXCR, producing one record per CDR3 protein. In the table there are around 20,000 distinct CDR3 sequences, approximately 5.8% of which are singletons. Their antigens are not known. The time point was: sample taken at primary tumor resection. Sequences were derived from lung tumor tissue, sampled at surgery. The receptors derive from a female donor with early-stage non-small cell lung cancer.

This clonotype appeared many times. The library was prepared for alpha chains; this beta chain is a stray read, so its frequency means little. This chain uses TRBV6-1 with TRBJ1-2; 7 bases match TRBD1. Germline V gene data show CDR1 as MNHNS and CDR2 as SASEGT. The CDR3 covers 11 residues. V lost 5 bases and J lost 7; bases outside the gene matches: 1. The CDR3 here is CASSSGGGYTF. The CDR3 coding sequence is TGTGCCAGCAGTTCAGGGGGTGGCTACACCTTC.

With regard to this clonotype: The library was prepared for alpha chains; this beta chain is a stray read, so its frequency means little. This chain connects TRBV2 to TRBJ2-3; the D gene is possibly TRBD1 (5 bases). From germline, CDR1 is SNHLY and CDR2 FYNNEI. Trimming pared 6 bases from V and 4 bases from J, leaving 11 bases between. There are 13 residues in the CDR3. The CDR3 coding sequence is TGTGCCAGCAGCGATGAAGGGGCAGATACGCAGTATTTT. It translates to CASSDEGADTQYF.

In the case of this clonotype: The library was designed around alpha chains, so this beta chain is a stray read whose abundance carries little weight. The V gene is TRBV10-2, the J gene TRBJ2-7, with 7 bases identical to TRBD2. From germline, CDR1 is WSHSY and CDR2 SAAADI. After removal of 4 bases from V and 2 bases from J, the junction contained 2 bases not matched to a gene. This CDR3 comprises 13 residues. The CDR3: CASSGAGAYEQYF. CDR3 bases: TGCGCCAGCAGTGGCGCGGGAGCCTACGAGCAGTACTTC.

As concerns this clonotype: This beta chain is a stray sequence in a library constructed for alpha chains; its clone size is not meaningful. The V gene is TRBV7-9, the J gene TRBJ2-1; 13 positions agree with TRBD2. Losses at the gene ends were 5 bases for V and 4 bases for J; bases not matched to a gene: 5. CDR1 and CDR2 from the germline V gene are SEHNR and FQNEAQ (reference sequence). This CDR3 is 16 amino acids long. DNA of the CDR3: TGTGCCAGCAGCGTAGGGACTAGCGGGACTTACAATGAGCAGTTCTTC. Its protein is CASSVGTSGTYNEQFF.

About this clonotype itself: This beta chain turned up in a library designed for alpha chains; as an off-target read, its abundance says little. The chain carries TRBV11-2 and TRBJ2-1; 8 bases are a match to TRBD2. J was trimmed by 8 bases and V by 5 bases; bases with no gene match: 8. The CDR3 sequence is 14 residues long. In germline, CDR1 is SGHAT, CDR2 FQNNGV. The CDR3 protein is CASSLGLASDEQFF. The CDR3 DNA follows: TGTGCCAGCAGCCTCGGACTAGCAAGCGATGAGCAGTTCTTC.

Notes on this clonotype: This beta chain is an unintended read in a library built for alpha chains; its size means little. The rearrangement uses TRBV7-9 and TRBJ2-3; the D gene is possibly TRBD2 (6 bases). Germline lookup yields CDR1 SEHNR and CDR2 FQNEAQ (reference sequence). V was trimmed by 5 bases and J by 2 bases, leaving 14 bases between them. CDR3 length equals 15 residues. CDR3 nucleotides: TGTGCCAGCAGCACTACTAGCATACACACAGATACGCAGTATTTT. Its protein is CASSTTSIHTDTQYF. The entire variable domain, with the rest obtained from reference TRBV7-9 and TRBJ2-3, is as follows: DTGVSQNPRHKITKRGQNVTFRCDPISEHNRLYWYRQTLGQGPEFLTYFQNEAQLEKSRLLSDRFSAERPKGSFSTLEIQRTEQGDSAMYLCASSTTSIHTDTQYFGPGTRLTVL.

By share, this clonotype counts as medium-sized (0.01 to 0.1%). In a library made to pick up alpha chains, this beta chain is a stray read with a size that means little. The chain links TRBV20-1 to TRBJ2-1; tentatively, D is TRBD2 (6 bases). The germline V and J ends were trimmed by 3 bases and 3 bases, with 21 bases remaining between them. CDR1 DFQATT and CDR2 SNEGSKA come from the germline V gene (reference sequence). The CDR3 is 17 amino acids. In DNA, the CDR3 is TGCAGTGCTAGTAAGTTGTACGGGGGAGTTGGCTACAATGAGCAGTTCTTC. Its protein product is CSASKLYGGVGYNEQFF.

This clonotype has ten or more counts. This beta chain came through as a stray read in a library set up for alpha chains, and its size says little. The J gene is TRBJ2-7, the V gene TRBV29-1; D is unresolved. The CDR3 consists of 12 residues. Trimming took 2 bases from V and 3 from J, leaving 8 bases between them. In germline, CDR1 is SQVTM, CDR2 ANQGSEA. The CDR3 loop reads CSVEFAGYEQYF. Here the CDR3 DNA reads TGCAGCGTTGAATTCGCCGGCTACGAGCAGTACTTC.

In this sample, this clonotype is medium-sized. This beta chain was picked up by a library intended for alpha chains and is off target, so its count carries little meaning. V is TRBV12-3 or TRBV12-4 and J is TRBJ2-1, with 8 bases aligning to TRBD1. V shed 7 bases and J 4 bases; nucleotides not matched to a gene: 6. The CDR3 sequence is 14 residues long. The CDR3 region has the DNA TGTGCCAGCACCCCTGGACAGGGATACAATGAGCAGTTCTTC. Encoded protein: CASTPGQGYNEQFF.

This clonotype has a handful of counts. This beta chain came through as a stray read in a library set up for alpha chains, and its size says little. V and J are TRBV30 and TRBJ1-2, with TRBD1 identical over 7 bases. The CDR3 loop spans 14 amino acids. The germline V gene encodes CDR1 GTSNPN and CDR2 SVGIG (reference sequence). V lost 0 bases and J lost 4; bases outside the gene matches: 5. The CDR3 DNA is TGTGCCTGGAGTGTGACAGGGTCCACCTATGGCTACACCTTC. Its protein product is CAWSVTGSTYGYTF.

This clonotype was counted at least ten times. Because the library targeted alpha chains, this beta chain is an off-target read whose size means little. The chain uses TRBV7-9 and TRBJ2-3; 12 bases are shared with TRBD2. The CDR3 is 16 amino acids. Germline trimming cut 5 bases from V and 2 bases from J; bases unmatched to any gene: 5. Germline assignment: CDR1 SEHNR and CDR2 FQNEAQ (reference sequence). CDR3: CASSPGLAGYTDTQYF. CDR3 nucleotides: TGTGCCAGCAGCCCAGGACTAGCGGGATACACAGATACGCAGTATTTT. Drawing the rest from reference TRBV7-9 and TRBJ2-3, the complete variable domain is DTGVSQNPRHKITKRGQNVTFRCDPISEHNRLYWYRQTLGQGPEFLTYFQNEAQLEKSRLLSDRFSAERPKGSFSTLEIQRTEQGDSAMYLCASSPGLAGYTDTQYFGPGTRLTVL.

This clonotype was recorded at least ten times. With the library built for alpha chains, this beta chain is off target and its frequency is not meaningful. The rearrangement links TRBV28 to TRBJ2-2; D is unclear. Deletions cut 3 bases from V and 5 bases from J, with 7 bases between. This CDR3 spans 13 amino acids. Germline CDR1 and CDR2: MDHEN and SYDVKM. Here the CDR3 DNA reads TGTGCCAGCAGTTTGATAGGGACCGGGGAGCTGTTTTTT. It specifies CASSLIGTGELFF. Combining the CDR3 with reference TRBV28 and TRBJ2-2 gives the whole variable domain DVKVTQSSRYLVKRTGEKVFLECVQDMDHENMFWYRQDPGLGLRLIYFSYDVKMKEKGDIPEGYSVSREKKERFSLILESASTNQTSMYLCASSLIGTGELFFGEGSRLTVL.

The table lists this clonotype with many counts. With the library built for alpha chains, this beta chain is off target and its frequency is not meaningful. This chain links TRBV20-1 with TRBJ2-1; TRBD2 matches 9 bases. The CDR3 is made up of 16 amino acids. The V segment lost 1 base and the J segment 0 bases; nucleotides outside the gene matches: 4. In germline, CDR1 is DFQATT, CDR2 SNEGSKA (reference sequence). CDR3 amino acids: CSARGASGVSYNEQFF. The CDR3 DNA reads TGCAGTGCTAGAGGTGCTAGCGGGGTCTCCTACAATGAGCAGTTCTTC.

This clonotype is deemed medium-sized (0.01 to 0.1%). Found in a library prepared for alpha chains, this beta chain is an off-target read, and its abundance has little meaning. V and J are TRBV20-1 and TRBJ2-1; TRBD2 aligns across 16 bases. V dropped 0 bases and J dropped 14; count of bases not matched to a gene: 4. The CDR3 runs to 14 residues. Germline CDR1 reads DFQATT; CDR2 reads SNEGSKA (reference sequence). In nucleotides, the CDR3 is TGCAGTGCTAGAGAAGGGACTAGCGGGAGGGCCGAGTTCTTC. Protein sequence: CSAREGTSGRAEFF.

This clonotype came up many times. This beta chain is a stray read from a library made for alpha chains; its abundance is not meaningful. The rearrangement links TRBV6-1 to TRBJ1-2, with D uncertain. V was pared by 6 bases and J by 5 bases, with 7 bases between. This CDR3 spans 11 amino acids. Germline assignment: CDR1 MNHNS and CDR2 SASEGT. CDR3: CASSTVYGYTF. The CDR3 coding sequence is TGTGCCAGCAGCACAGTGTATGGCTACACCTTC.

The sample holds a few counts of this clonotype. The library was prepared for alpha chains; this beta chain is a stray read, so its frequency means little. The V gene is TRBV5-1, the J gene TRBJ2-3; D perhaps matches TRBD2 (5 bases). V gave up 4 bases and J gave up 2 bases, with 11 bases separating them. This CDR3 region has 14 residues. CDR1 SGHRS and CDR2 YFSETQ come from the germline V gene. DNA of the CDR3: TGCGCCAGCAGCCCGTGGACTGCCACAGATACGCAGTATTTT. Translated, it gives CASSPWTATDTQYF.